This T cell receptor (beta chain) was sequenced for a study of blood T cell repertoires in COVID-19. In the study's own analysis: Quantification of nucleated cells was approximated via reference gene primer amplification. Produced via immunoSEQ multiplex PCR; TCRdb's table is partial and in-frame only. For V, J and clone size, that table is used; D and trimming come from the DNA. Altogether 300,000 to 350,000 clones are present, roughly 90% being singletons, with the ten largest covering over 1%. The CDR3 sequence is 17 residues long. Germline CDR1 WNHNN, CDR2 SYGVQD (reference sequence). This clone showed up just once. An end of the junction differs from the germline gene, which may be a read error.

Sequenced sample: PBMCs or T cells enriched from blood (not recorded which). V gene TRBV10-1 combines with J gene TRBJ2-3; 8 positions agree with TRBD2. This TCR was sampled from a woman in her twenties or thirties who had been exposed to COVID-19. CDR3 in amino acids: CASPIRSHRTSTDAQYF. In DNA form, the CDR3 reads TGCGCCAGCCCTATTCGATCTCACAGGACTAGCACAGATGCGCAGTATTTT.